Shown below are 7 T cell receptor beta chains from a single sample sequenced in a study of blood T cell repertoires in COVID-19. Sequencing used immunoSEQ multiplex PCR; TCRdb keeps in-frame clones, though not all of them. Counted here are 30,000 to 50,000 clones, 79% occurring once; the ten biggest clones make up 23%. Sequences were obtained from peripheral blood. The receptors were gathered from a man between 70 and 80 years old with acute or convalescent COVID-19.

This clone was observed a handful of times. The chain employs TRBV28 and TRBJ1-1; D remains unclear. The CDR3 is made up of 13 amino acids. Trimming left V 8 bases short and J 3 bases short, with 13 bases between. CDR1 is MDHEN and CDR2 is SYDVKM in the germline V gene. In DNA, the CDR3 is TGTGCCAGCGGGGAGGGAGTTGACACTGAAGCTTTCTTT. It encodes CASGEGVDTEAFF. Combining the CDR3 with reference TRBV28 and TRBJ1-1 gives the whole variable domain DVKVTQSSRYLVKRTGEKVFLECVQDMDHENMFWYRQDPGLGLRLIYFSYDVKMKEKGDIPEGYSVSREKKERFSLILESASTNQTSMYLCASGEGVDTEAFFGQGTRLTVV.

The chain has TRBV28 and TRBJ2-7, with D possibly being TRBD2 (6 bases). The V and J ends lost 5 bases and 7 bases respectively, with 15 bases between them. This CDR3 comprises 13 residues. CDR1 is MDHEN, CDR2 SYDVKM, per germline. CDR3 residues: CASSLSGIGEQYF. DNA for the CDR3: TGTGCCAGCAGTCTTAGCGGAATCGGGGAGCAGTACTTC. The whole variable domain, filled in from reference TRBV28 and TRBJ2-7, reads DVKVTQSSRYLVKRTGEKVFLECVQDMDHENMFWYRQDPGLGLRLIYFSYDVKMKEKGDIPEGYSVSREKKERFSLILESASTNQTSMYLCASSLSGIGEQYFGPGTRLTVT.

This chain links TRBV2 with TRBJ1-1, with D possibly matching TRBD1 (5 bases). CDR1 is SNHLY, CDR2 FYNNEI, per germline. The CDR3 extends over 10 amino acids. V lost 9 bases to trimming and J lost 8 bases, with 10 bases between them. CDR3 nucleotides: TGTGCCAGGGGGCTGGGAGAAGCTTTCTTT. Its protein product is CARGLGEAFF.

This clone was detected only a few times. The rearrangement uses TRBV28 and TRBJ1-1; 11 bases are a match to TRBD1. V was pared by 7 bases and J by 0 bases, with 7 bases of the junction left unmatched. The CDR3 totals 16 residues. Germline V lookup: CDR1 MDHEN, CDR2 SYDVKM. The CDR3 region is CASTQDRGRMNTEAFF. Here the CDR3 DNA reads TGTGCCAGCACTCAGGACAGGGGGCGGATGAACACTGAAGCTTTCTTT. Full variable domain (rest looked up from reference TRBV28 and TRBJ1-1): DVKVTQSSRYLVKRTGEKVFLECVQDMDHENMFWYRQDPGLGLRLIYFSYDVKMKEKGDIPEGYSVSREKKERFSLILESASTNQTSMYLCASTQDRGRMNTEAFFGQGTRLTVV.

CDR3 DNA sequence: TGCAGCGTTGATCGGGGGGCAGCCCTGATGAACACTGAAGCTTTCTTT. Residues: CSVDRGAALMNTEAFF. The genes are TRBV29-1 and TRBJ1-1; a possible D gene is TRBD1 (6 bases). This CDR3 has 16 residues. Germline lookup yields CDR1 SQVTM and CDR2 ANQGSEA. Trimming removed 3 bases from V and 0 bases from J, with 17 bases in between. The whole variable domain, filled in from reference TRBV29-1 and TRBJ1-1, reads SAVISQKPSRDICQRGTSLTIQCQVDSQVTMMFWYRQQPGQSLTLIATANQGSEATYESGFVIDKFPISRPNLTFSTLTVSNMSPEDSSIYLCSVDRGAALMNTEAFFGQGTRLTVV.

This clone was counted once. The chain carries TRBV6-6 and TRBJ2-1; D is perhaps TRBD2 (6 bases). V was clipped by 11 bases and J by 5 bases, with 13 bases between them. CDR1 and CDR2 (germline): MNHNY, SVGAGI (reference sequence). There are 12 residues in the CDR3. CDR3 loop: CAGGTMNNEQFF. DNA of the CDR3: TGTGCCGGCGGGACGATGAACAATGAGCAGTTCTTC.

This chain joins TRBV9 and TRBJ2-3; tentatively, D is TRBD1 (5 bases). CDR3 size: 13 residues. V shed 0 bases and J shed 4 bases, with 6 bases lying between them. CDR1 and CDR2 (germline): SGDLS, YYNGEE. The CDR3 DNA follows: TGTGCCAGCAGCGTAGTGACAGCAGATACGCAGTATTTT. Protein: CASSVVTADTQYF.